Below are 9 T cell receptor beta chains sequenced from a single sample in a study of long-term antiretroviral therapy in people with HIV. Survey level was the resolution at which the v3.0 immunoSEQ assay ran. The repertoire was sequenced with immunoSEQ multiplex PCR; TCRdb's copy has only in-frame clones and lacks some. The sample includes 25,000 to 35,000 clones, about 96% of them seen just once. Specimen: unsorted PBMCs, collected 6.5 to 6.6 years after starting antiretroviral therapy. These TCRs come from a man aged 25 to 45 with HIV.

The chain couples TRBV21-1 to TRBJ1-2; TRBD1, the table's D call, was not compared with the DNA. TRBV21-1 is reported as a pseudogene. The length of the CDR3 is 16 residues. The CDR3 nucleotides are TGTGCCAGCAGCAATAAGCTCCACAGGTATCCTCCTGGCTACACCTTC. Protein product: CASSNKLHRYPPGYTF.

In DNA, the CDR3 is TGTGCCAGCAGTGGGAGGCAAGATACGCAGTATTTT. Its protein is CASSGRQDTQYF. This rearrangement joins TRBV11-1 to TRBJ2-3; tentative D call: TRBD2 (6 bases). The germline gives CDR1 SGHAT, CDR2 FQDESV (reference sequence). CDR3 length equals 12 residues. V lost 6 bases, J lost 5 bases, and 9 bases lay in between.

The V call is TRBV7-9, the J call TRBJ2-7; maybe TRBD2 (6 bases). CDR1 SEHNR and CDR2 FQNEAQ come from the germline V gene (reference sequence). The CDR3 is 14 residues long. The V gene lost 5 bases and the J gene lost 2 bases, with 13 bases spanning the gap. CDR3 protein: CASSSSGSTYEQYF. The CDR3 bases are TGTGCCAGCAGCAGTAGCGGCTCCACCTACGAGCAGTACTTC.

The chain uses TRBV25-1 and TRBJ1-6, with 9 nucleotides matching TRBD1. The CDR3 runs to 15 residues. CDR1 and CDR2 from the germline V gene are MGHDK and SYGVNS. CDR3 sequence (DNA): TGTGCGTCCTCGGGACAGGGAACTGGGTTGGCACCCCTCCACTTT. It encodes CASSGQGTGLAPLHF.

J is TRBJ2-2 and V is TRBV30; weak D call: TRBD2 (5 bases). The germline CDR1 and CDR2 sequences are GTSNPN and SVGIG (reference sequence). The CDR3 sequence is 16 residues long. Trimming stripped 0 bases from V and 0 bases from J, with 11 bases between. The CDR3 nucleotides read TGTGCCTGGAGTGTTTACGGGATAGCGAACACCGGGGAGCTGTTTTTT. Encoded protein: CAWSVYGIANTGELFF.

V is TRBV5-6 and J is TRBJ2-7, with TRBD2 matching over 7 bases. The germline gives CDR1 SGHDT, CDR2 YYEEEE. V shed 5 bases and J 4 bases; nucleotides not matched to a gene: 3. The CDR3 is made up of 12 amino acids. Here the CDR3 reads CASSLGGYEQYF. In DNA form, the CDR3 reads TGTGCCAGCAGTCTGGGAGGGTACGAGCAGTACTTC.

The chain has TRBV7-9 and TRBJ1-1; D is uncertain. The CDR3 runs to 14 residues. V was clipped by 1 base and J by 4 bases, with 10 bases between them. The V gene's germline CDR1 is SEHNR and CDR2 FQNEAQ (reference sequence). The CDR3 spells CASSLGQLGTEAFF. The DNA for the CDR3 is TGTGCCAGCAGCTTAGGCCAGTTGGGCACTGAAGCTTTCTTT.

The chain is built from TRBV30 and TRBJ2-2; TRBD2 matches at 8 bases. CDR3 length: 13 amino acids. CDR1 and CDR2 from the germline V gene are GTSNPN and SVGIG (reference sequence). The CDR3 coding sequence is TGTGCTGAAAGCGGGAGAGCCACCGGGGAGCTGTTTTTT. This encodes CAESGRATGELFF.

This sequence joins TRBV19 and TRBJ2-2; TRBD1 aligns across 7 bases. The CDR3 is 15 amino acids. V shed 10 bases, J shed 0 bases, and the junction held 8 bases outside the gene matches. The germline V gene encodes CDR1 LNHDA and CDR2 SQIVND (reference sequence). The CDR3 DNA sequence: TGTGCCATCTCCCAGGGGGACGCGAACACCGGGGAGCTGTTTTTT. Protein product: CAISQGDANTGELFF.